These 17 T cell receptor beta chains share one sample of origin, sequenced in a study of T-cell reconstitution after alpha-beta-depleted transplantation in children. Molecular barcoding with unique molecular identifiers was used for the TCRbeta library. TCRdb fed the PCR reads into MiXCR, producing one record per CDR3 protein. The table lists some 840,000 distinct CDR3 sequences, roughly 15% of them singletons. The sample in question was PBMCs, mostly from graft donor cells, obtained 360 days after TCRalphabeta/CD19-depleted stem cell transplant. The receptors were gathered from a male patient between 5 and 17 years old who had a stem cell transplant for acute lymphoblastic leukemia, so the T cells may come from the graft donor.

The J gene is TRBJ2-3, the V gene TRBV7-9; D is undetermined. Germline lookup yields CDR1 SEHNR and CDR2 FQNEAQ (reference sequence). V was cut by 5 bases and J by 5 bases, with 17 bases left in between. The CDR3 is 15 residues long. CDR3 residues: CASSPQWRSGDTQYF. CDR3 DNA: TGTGCCAGCAGCCCTCAGTGGCGATCTGGAGATACGCAGTATTTT.

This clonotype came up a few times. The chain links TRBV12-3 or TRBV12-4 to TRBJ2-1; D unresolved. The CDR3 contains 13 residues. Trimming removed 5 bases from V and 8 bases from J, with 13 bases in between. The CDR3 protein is CASSEILGDEQFF. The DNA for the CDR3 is TGTGCCAGCAGTGAGATCTTAGGCGATGAGCAGTTCTTC.

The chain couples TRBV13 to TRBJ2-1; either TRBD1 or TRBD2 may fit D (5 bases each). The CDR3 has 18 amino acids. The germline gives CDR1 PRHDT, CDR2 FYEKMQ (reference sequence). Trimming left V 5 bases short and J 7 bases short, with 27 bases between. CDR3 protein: CASSPGAVTESYMNEQFF. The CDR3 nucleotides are TGTGCCAGCAGCCCCGGGGCTGTTACGGAATCCTACATGAATGAGCAGTTCTTC.

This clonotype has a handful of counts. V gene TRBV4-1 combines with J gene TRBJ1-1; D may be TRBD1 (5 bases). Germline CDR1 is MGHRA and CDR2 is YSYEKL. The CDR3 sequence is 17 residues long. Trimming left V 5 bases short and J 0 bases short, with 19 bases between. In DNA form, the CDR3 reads TGCGCCAGCAGCGAAGTACTCGTGACAGACATGAACACTGAAGCTTTCTTT. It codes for CASSEVLVTDMNTEAFF.

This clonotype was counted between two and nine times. CDR3 sequence: CSVEPSRNTIYF. As DNA, the CDR3 is TGCAGCGTTGAGCCCAGCCGAAACACCATATATTTT. The genes are TRBV29-1 and TRBJ1-3; D unclear. Looked up from germline, CDR1 is SQVTM and CDR2 is ANQGSEA. Between the trimmed V and J ends, which lost 3 bases and 5 bases, there was a span of 8 bases. The CDR3 totals 12 residues.

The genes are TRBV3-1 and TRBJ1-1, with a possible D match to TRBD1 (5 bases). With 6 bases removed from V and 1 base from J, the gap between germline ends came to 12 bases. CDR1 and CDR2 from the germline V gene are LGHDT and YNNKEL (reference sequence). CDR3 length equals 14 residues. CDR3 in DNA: TGTGCCAGCAGGGAGGGGTTATCGAACACTGAAGCTTTCTTT. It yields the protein CASREGLSNTEAFF. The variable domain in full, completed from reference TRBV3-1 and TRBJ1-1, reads DTAVSQTPKYLVTQMGNDKSIKCEQNLGHDTMYWYKQDSKKFLKIMFSYNNKELIINETVPNRFSPKSPDKAHLNLHINSLELGDSAVYFCASREGLSNTEAFFGQGTRLTVV.

The CDR3 nucleotides read TGTGCCACCAGCGGCCGGACAGGGATTTCCTACGAGCAGTACTTC. This sequence encodes CATSGRTGISYEQYF. This chain connects TRBV15 to TRBJ2-7; 8 nucleotides match TRBD1. With V trimmed by 5 bases and J by 1 base, 7 bases remained unmatched. This CDR3 comprises 15 residues. Germline V gives CDR1 LNHNV, CDR2 YYDKDF (reference sequence).

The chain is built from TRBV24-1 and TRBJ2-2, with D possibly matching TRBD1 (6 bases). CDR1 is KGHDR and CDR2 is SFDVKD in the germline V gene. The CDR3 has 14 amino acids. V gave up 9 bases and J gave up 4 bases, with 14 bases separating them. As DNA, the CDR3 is TGTGCCACCTCAGGGGCCCCGGGCACCGGGGAGCTGTTTTTT. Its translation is CATSGAPGTGELFF.

CDR3: CASSLPATYNEQFF. The CDR3 region has the DNA TGTGCCAGCAGTTTGCCGGCTACCTACAATGAGCAGTTCTTC. This sequence joins TRBV12-3 or TRBV12-4 and TRBJ2-1; D not resolved. The CDR3 is made up of 14 amino acids. The ends were cut back, 3 bases at V and 2 bases at J, with 8 bases in the middle.

The CDR3 spells CASSAPSNPYEQYF. The CDR3, as DNA: TGTGCCAGCAGCGCCCCTTCCAATCCCTACGAGCAGTACTTC. V gene TRBV9 combines with J gene TRBJ2-7, with D unclear. Germline CDR1 reads SGDLS; CDR2 reads YYNGEE. There are 14 residues in the CDR3. V gave up 3 bases and J gave up 2 bases, with 12 bases separating them.

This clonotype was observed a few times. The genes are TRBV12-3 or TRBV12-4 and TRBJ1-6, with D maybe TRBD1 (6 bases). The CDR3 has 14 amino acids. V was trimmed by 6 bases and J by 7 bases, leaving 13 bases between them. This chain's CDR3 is CASRGTGQNSPLHF. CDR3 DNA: TGTGCCAGCAGGGGAACAGGGCAGAATTCACCCCTCCACTTT.

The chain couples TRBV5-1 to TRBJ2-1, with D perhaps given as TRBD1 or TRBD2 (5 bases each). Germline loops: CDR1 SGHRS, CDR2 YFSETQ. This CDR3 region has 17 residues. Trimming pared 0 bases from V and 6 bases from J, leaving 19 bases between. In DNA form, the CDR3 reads TGCGCCAGCAGCTTGGACGGGGCGGGCAGACCACTCAATGAGCAGTTCTTC. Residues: CASSLDGAGRPLNEQFF.

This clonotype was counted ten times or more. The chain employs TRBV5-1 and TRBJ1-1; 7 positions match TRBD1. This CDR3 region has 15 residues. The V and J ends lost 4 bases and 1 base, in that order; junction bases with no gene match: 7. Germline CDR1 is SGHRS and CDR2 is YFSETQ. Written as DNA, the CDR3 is TGCGCCAGCAGCCCTGCCGGGACAGCGAACACTGAAGCTTTCTTT. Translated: CASSPAGTANTEAFF.

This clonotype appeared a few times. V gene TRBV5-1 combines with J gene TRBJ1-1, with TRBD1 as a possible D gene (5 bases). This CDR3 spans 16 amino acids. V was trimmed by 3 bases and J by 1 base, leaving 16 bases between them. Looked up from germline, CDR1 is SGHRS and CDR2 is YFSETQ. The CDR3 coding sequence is TGCGCCAGCAGCTGGGGGGGGATCAGATGGAACACTGAAGCTTTCTTT. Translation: CASSWGGIRWNTEAFF.

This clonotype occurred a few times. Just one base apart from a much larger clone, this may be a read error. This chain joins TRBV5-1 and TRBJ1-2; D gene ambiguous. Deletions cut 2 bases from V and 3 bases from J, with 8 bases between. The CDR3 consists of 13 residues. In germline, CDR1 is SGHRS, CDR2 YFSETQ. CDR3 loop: CASSLTVDYGYTF. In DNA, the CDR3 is TGCGCCAGCAGCTTAACAGTGGACTATGGCTACACCTTC. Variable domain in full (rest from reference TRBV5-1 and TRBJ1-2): KAGVTQTPRYLIKTRGQQVTLSCSPISGHRSVSWYQQTPGQGLQFLFEYFSETQRNKGNFPGRFSGRQFSNSRSEMNVSTLELGDSALYLCASSLTVDYGYTFGSGTRLTVV.

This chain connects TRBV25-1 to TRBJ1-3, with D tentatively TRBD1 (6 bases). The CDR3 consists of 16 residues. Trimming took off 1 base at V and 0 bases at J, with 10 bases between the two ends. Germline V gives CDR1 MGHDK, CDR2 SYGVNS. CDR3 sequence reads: CASSESGGPSGNTIYF. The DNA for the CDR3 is TGTGCCAGCAGTGAATCTGGGGGCCCCTCTGGAAACACCATATATTTT. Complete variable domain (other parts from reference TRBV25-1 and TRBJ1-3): EADIYQTPRYLVIGTGKKITLECSQTMGHDKMYWYQQDPGMELHLIHYSYGVNSTEKGDLSSESTVSRIRTEHFPLTLESARPSHTSQYLCASSESGGPSGNTIYFGEGSWLTVV.

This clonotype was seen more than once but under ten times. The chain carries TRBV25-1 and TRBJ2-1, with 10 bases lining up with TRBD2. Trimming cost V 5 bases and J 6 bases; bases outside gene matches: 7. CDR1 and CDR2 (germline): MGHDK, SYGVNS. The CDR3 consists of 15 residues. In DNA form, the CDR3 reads TGTGCCAGCAGTAAAAGCGGGGGGGTAAGCAATGAGCAGTTCTTC. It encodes CASSKSGGVSNEQFF. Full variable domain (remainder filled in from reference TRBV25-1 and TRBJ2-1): EADIYQTPRYLVIGTGKKITLECSQTMGHDKMYWYQQDPGMELHLIHYSYGVNSTEKGDLSSESTVSRIRTEHFPLTLESARPSHTSQYLCASSKSGGVSNEQFFGPGTRLTVL.